The present entry profiles one TCR beta chain with its context. This entry comes from a study of blood T cell repertoires in COVID-19. In the study overall: Specimens from acute and convalescent COVID-19 originated in the United States, Italy and Spain. T cells, B-cell-depleted T cells, or PBMCs provided the cDNA or gDNA that served as material.

In the original workflow: Nucleated cell number was recorded as an estimate derived from reference gene primer amplification. The table came from immunoSEQ multiplex PCR; TCRdb's copy has only in-frame clones and leaves some out. V and J calls and clone size are those listed in that table; D and trimming were worked out from the DNA. The sample has approximately 240,000 clones, around 86% seen once; the top ten hold 2.5% to 3.5%. This CDR3 has 16 residues. With 0 bases clipped from V and 6 bases from J, the junction kept 8 bases outside the gene matches. The germline V gene has CDR1 MGHRA and CDR2 YSYEKL.

This chain joins TRBV4-1 and TRBJ2-3; 8 bases line up with TRBD1. The sequence was obtained from a woman in her 30s who had recovered from COVID-19. The sequenced sample was peripheral blood. This chain's CDR3 is CASSQEGAGGRDTQYF. For the CDR3, the DNA is TGCGCCAGCAGCCAAGAAGGGGCAGGGGGCAGGGATACGCAGTATTTT.